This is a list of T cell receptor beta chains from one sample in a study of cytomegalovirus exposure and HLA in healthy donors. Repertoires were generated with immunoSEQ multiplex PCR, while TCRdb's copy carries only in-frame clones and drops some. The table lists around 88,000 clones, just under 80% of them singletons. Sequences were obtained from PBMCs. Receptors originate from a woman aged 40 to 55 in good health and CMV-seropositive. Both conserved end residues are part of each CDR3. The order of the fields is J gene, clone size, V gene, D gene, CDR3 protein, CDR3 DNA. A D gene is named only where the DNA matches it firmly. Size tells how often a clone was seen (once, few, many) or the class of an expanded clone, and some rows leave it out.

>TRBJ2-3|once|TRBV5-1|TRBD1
CATNGQGDATDTQYF
TGCGCCACCAATGGACAGGGAGATGCGACAGATACGCAGTATTTT
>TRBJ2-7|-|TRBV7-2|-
CASSLSGTSSGYEQYF
TGTGCCAGCAGCTTATCCGGGACTTCTTCAGGCTACGAGCAGTACTTC
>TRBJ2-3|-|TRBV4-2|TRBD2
CASSQTSVADTQYF
TGTGCCAGCAGCCAGACTAGCGTAGCAGATACGCAGTATTTT
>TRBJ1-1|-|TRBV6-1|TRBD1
CASRRDRTNTEAFF
TGTGCCAGCAGGAGGGACAGGACGAACACTGAAGCTTTCTTT
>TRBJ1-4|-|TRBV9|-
CASSPSGGVYEKLFF
TGTGCCAGCAGCCCGAGCGGGGGGGTTTATGAAAAACTGTTTTTT
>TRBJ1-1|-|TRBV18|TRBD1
CASSPVDRGRGAFF
TGTGCCAGCTCACCAGTGGACAGGGGGCGGGGAGCTTTCTTT
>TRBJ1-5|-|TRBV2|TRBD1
CASSRDRVWEPQHF
TGTGCCAGCAGTAGGGACAGGGTTTGGGAGCCCCAGCATTTT
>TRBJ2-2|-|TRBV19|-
CATSADLNTGELFF
TGTGCCACCTCGGCGGACTTGAACACCGGGGAGCTGTTTTTT
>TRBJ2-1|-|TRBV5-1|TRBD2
CASSWGGGNEQFF
TGCGCCAGCAGCTGGGGGGGTGGCAATGAGCAGTTCTTC
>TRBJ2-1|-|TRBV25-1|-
CANSELGLAVNEQFF
TGTGCCAACAGTGAATTAGGTCTAGCAGTGAATGAGCAGTTCTTC
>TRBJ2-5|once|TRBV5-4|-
CASSLGLARETQYF
TGTGCCAGCAGCTTGGGGCTAGCAAGGGAGACCCAGTACTTC
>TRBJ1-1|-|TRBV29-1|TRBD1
CSVDRAAGTEAFF
TGCAGCGTCGACAGGGCGGCTGGCACTGAAGCTTTCTTT
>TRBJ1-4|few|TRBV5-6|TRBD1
CASSETGGSGEKLFF
TGTGCCAGCAGCGAAACAGGGGGCTCGGGTGAAAAACTGTTTTTT
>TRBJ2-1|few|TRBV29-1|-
CSVVEVPFYNEQFF
TGCAGCGTTGTTGAGGTCCCCTTCTACAATGAGCAGTTCTTC
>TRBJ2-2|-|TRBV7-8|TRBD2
CASSSRGLPNTGELFF
TGTGCCAGCAGCTCGAGGGGACTACCCAACACCGGGGAGCTGTTTTTT
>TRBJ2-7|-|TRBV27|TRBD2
CASSSGTSGLEQYF
TGTGCCAGCAGTTCCGGGACTAGCGGCCTCGAGCAGTACTTC
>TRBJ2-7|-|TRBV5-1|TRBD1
CASSLVPGTGPSNYEQYF
TGCGCCAGCAGCTTGGTTCCCGGGACAGGGCCCTCCAACTACGAGCAGTACTTC
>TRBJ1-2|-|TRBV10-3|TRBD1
CAISGDREQGYTF
TGTGCCATCAGTGGGGACAGGGAGCAAGGCTACACCTTC
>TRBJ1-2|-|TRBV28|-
CASSLWRGRYGYTF
TGTGCCAGCAGTTTGTGGCGGGGACGCTATGGCTACACCTTC
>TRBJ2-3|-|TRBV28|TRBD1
CASSLGTGVDTDTQYF
TGTGCCAGCAGTTTAGGGACAGGGGTCGACACAGATACGCAGTATTTT
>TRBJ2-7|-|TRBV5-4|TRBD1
CASSLVGQDEQYF
TGTGCCAGCAGCTTAGTCGGACAGGACGAGCAGTACTTC
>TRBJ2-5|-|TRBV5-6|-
CASSPTPAAHQETQYF
TGTGCCAGCAGCCCAACCCCGGCGGCCCACCAAGAGACCCAGTACTTC
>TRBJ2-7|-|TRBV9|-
CASSVSGTTTYEQYF
TGTGCCAGCAGCGTGTCCGGGACAACTACCTACGAGCAGTACTTC
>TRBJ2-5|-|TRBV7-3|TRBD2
CASSTGLAGDQETQYF
TGTGCCAGCAGCACCGGACTAGCGGGGGACCAAGAGACCCAGTACTTC
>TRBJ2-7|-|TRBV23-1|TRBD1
CASSQSDRETDEQYF
TGCGCCAGCAGTCAATCGGACAGGGAGACGGACGAGCAGTACTTC
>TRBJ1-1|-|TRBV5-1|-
CASSTTGKVPMNTEAFF
TGCGCCAGCAGCACGACAGGTAAAGTCCCCATGAACACTGAAGCTTTCTTT
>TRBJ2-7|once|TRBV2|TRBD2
CASRLTSGGRYEQYF
TGTGCCAGCAGACTTACTAGCGGGGGCCGCTACGAGCAGTACTTC
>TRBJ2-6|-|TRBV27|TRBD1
CASSLTGYTGANVLTF
TGTGCCAGCAGTTTGACAGGGTATACTGGGGCCAACGTCCTGACTTTC
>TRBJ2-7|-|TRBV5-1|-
CASTGIGTPSSYEQYF
TGCGCCAGCACCGGGATAGGGACACCGTCTTCCTACGAGCAGTACTTC
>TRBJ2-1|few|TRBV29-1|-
CSVRASVHGEQFF
TGCAGCGTGAGGGCTAGCGTCCATGGCGAGCAGTTCTTC
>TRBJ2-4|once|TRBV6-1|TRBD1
CASSSYRGRDIQYF
TGTGCCAGCAGTTCCTACAGGGGGCGGGACATTCAGTACTTC
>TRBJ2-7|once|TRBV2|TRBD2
CASLRSGSWYEQYF
TGTGCCAGCCTAAGAAGCGGGAGTTGGTACGAGCAGTACTTC
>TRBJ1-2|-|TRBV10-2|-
CASSDPHDTNYGYTF
TGCGCCAGCAGTGACCCGCACGACACCAACTATGGCTACACCTTC
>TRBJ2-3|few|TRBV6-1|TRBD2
CASTSGRPSTDTQYF
TGTGCCAGCACGAGCGGGAGGCCTAGCACAGATACGCAGTATTTT
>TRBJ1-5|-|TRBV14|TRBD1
CASIGGDRAQNQPQHF
TGTGCCAGCATAGGGGGAGACAGGGCCCAAAATCAGCCCCAGCATTTT
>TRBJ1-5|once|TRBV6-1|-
CASSAQGGSNQPQHF
TGTGCCAGCAGTGCACAGGGTGGGAGCAATCAGCCCCAGCATTTT
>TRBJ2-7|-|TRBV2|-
CASSETAWSYEQYF
TGTGCCAGCAGTGAAACGGCCTGGAGCTACGAGCAGTACTTC